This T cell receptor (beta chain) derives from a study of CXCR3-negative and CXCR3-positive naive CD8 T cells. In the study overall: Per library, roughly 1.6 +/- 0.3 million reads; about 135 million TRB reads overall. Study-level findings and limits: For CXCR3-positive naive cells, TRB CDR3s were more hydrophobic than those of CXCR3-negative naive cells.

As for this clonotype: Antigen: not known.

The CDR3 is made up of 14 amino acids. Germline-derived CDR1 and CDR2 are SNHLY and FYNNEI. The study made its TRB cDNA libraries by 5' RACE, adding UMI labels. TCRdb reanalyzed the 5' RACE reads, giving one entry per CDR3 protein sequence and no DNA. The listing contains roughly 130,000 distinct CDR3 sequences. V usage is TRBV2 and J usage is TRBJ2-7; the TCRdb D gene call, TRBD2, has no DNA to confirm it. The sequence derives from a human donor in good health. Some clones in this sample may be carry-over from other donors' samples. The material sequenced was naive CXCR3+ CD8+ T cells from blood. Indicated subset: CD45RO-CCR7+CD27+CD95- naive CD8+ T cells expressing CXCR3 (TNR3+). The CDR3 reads CASSGVEYLPEQYF.